This T cell receptor beta chain was sequenced for a study of type 1 and type 2 diabetes patients. Study-level background: Samples came from type 1 diabetic, type 2 diabetic or nondiabetic people, recruited in China.

Worth noting for this clonotype: Its antigen is not identified.

Study-level findings and limits: A median of one highly-expanded CD4+ clone, covering approximately 4.1% of reads, occurred in type 2 diabetes. Groups were not age- or gender-matched, which may bias interpretation.

Germline V CDR1 and CDR2: SGHAT, FQDESV (reference sequence). The CDR3 extends over 14 amino acids. V was trimmed by 3 bases and J by 8 bases, leaving 11 bases between them. Genomic DNA was the PCR template. Multiplex PCR with 30 forward and 13 reverse primers amplified the TCR beta CDR3. TCRdb fed the multiplex PCR reads into MiXCR, producing one record per CDR3 protein. Here the sample spans 250,000 or so distinct CDR3 sequences, roughly 50% being singletons. The chain links TRBV11-1 to TRBJ1-6; maybe TRBD1 (5 bases). The sequenced sample was peripheral blood mononuclear cells (PBMCs). The origin of this receptor is a young man with type 2 diabetes. CDR3 sequence (DNA): TGTGCCAGCAGCTTCCGGGACGGATATTCACCCCTCCACTTT. It encodes CASSFRDGYSPLHF. The full variable domain, in which reference TRBV11-1 and TRBJ1-6 provide the parts outside the CDR3, is EAEVAQSPRYKITEKSQAVAFWCDPISGHATLYWYRQILGQGPELLVQFQDESVVDDSQLPKDRFSAERLKGVDSTLKIQPAELGDSAMYLCASSFRDGYSPLHFGNGTRLTVT.